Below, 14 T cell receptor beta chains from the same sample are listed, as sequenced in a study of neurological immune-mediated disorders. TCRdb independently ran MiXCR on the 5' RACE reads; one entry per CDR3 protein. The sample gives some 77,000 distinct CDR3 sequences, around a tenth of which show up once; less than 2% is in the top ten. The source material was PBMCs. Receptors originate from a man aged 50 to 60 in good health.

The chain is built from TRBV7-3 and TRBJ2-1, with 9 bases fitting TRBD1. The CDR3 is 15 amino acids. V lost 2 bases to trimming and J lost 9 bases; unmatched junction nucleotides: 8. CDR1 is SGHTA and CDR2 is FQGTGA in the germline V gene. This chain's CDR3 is CASSLGTGFSAEQFF. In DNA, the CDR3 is TGTGCCAGCAGCTTAGGGACAGGGTTTTCGGCTGAGCAGTTCTTC.

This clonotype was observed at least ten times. The CDR3 reads CATSRGREETQYF. The CDR3 region has the DNA TGTGCCACCAGCAGAGGTCGGGAAGAGACCCAGTACTTC. This chain links TRBV15 with TRBJ2-5; D ambiguous. CDR3 size: 13 residues. V was clipped by 1 base and J by 3 bases, with 6 bases between them. The germline gives CDR1 LNHNV, CDR2 YYDKDF (reference sequence).

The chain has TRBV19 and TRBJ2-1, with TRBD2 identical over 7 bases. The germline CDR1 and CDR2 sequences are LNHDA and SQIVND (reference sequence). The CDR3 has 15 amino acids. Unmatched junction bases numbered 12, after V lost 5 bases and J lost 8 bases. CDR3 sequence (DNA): TGTGCCAGTAGTGGAGGGGCGGGAGTATCGGATGAGCAGTTCTTC. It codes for CASSGGAGVSDEQFF.

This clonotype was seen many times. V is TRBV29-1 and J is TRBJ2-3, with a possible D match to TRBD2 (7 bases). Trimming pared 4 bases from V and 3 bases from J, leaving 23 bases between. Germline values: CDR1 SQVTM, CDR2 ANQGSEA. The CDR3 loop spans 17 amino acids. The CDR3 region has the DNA TGCAGCGTTGCGGCTGTCGGGGGAGGGGGGCTAACAGATACGCAGTATTTT. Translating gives CSVAAVGGGGLTDTQYF.

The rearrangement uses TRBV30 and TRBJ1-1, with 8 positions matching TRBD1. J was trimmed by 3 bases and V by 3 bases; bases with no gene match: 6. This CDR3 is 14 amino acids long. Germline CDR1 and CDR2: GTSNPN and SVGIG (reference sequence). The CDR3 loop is CAWRTGVLDTEAFF. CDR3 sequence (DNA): TGTGCCTGGAGGACAGGGGTATTGGACACTGAAGCTTTCTTT.

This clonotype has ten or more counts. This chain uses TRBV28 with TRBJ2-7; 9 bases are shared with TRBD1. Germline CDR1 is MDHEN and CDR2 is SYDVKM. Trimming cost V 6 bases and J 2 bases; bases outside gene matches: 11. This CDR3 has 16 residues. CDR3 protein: CASRETYGTGPYEQYF. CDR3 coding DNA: TGTGCCAGCAGGGAAACCTACGGGACAGGGCCCTACGAGCAGTACTTC.

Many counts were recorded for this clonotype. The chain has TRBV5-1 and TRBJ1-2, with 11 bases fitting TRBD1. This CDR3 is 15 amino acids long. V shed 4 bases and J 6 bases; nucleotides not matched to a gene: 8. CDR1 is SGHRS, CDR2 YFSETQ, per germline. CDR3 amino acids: CASSAWTGGGNGYTF. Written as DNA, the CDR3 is TGCGCCAGCAGCGCCTGGACAGGGGGCGGTAATGGCTACACCTTC.

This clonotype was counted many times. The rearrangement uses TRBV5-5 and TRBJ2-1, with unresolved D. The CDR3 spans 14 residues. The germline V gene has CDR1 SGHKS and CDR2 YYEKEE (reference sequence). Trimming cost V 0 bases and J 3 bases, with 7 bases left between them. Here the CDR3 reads CASSLDFLYNEQFF. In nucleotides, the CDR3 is TGTGCCAGCAGCTTGGACTTCCTCTACAATGAGCAGTTCTTC. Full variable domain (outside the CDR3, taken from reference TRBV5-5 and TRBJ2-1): DAGVTQSPTHLIKTRGQQVTLRCSPISGHKSVSWYQQVLGQGPQFIFQYYEKEERGRGNFPDRFSARQFPNYSSELNVNALLLGDSALYLCASSLDFLYNEQFFGPGTRLTVL.

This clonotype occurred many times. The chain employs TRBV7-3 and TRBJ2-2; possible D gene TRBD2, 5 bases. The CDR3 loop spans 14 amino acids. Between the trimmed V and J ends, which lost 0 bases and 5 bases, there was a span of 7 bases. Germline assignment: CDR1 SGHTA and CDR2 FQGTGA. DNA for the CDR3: TGTGCCAGCAGCTTAACTCGAGGGACCGGGGAGCTGTTTTTT. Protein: CASSLTRGTGELFF.

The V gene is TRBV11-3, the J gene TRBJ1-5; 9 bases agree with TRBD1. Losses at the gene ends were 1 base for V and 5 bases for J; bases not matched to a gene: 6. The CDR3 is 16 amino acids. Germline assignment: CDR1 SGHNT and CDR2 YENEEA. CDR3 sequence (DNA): TGTGCCAGCAGCTTAGGCCTTTGGACAGGGGATCAGCCCCAGCATTTT. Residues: CASSLGLWTGDQPQHF.

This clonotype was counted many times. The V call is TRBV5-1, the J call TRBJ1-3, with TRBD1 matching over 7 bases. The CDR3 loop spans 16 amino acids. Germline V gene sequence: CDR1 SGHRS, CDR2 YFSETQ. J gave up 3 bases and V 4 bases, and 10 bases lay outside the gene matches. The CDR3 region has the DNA TGCGCCAGCAGCCTGGCTGGTGGGACAGATGGAAACACCATATATTTT. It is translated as CASSLAGGTDGNTIYF.

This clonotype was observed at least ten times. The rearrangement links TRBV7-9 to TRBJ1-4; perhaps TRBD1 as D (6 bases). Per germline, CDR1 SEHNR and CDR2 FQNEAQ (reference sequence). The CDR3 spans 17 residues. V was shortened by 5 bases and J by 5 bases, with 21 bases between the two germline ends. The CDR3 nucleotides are TGTGCCAGCAGCCCCGCGCAACCAGGACAGCAAAATGAAAAACTGTTTTTT. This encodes CASSPAQPGQQNEKLFF.

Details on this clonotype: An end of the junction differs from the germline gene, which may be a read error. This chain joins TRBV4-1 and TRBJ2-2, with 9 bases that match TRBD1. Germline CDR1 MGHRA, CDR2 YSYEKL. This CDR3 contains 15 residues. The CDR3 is CASSHGTGNTGEPFF. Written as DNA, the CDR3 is TGCGCTAGCAGCCATGGGACAGGGAACACCGGGGAGCCGTTTTTT.

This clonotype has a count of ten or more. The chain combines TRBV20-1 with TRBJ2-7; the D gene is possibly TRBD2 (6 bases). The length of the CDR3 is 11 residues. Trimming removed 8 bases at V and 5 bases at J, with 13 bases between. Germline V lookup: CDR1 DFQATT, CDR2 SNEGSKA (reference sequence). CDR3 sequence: CSTSWTNEQYF. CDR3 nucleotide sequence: TGCAGTACTTCATGGACTAACGAGCAGTACTTC.